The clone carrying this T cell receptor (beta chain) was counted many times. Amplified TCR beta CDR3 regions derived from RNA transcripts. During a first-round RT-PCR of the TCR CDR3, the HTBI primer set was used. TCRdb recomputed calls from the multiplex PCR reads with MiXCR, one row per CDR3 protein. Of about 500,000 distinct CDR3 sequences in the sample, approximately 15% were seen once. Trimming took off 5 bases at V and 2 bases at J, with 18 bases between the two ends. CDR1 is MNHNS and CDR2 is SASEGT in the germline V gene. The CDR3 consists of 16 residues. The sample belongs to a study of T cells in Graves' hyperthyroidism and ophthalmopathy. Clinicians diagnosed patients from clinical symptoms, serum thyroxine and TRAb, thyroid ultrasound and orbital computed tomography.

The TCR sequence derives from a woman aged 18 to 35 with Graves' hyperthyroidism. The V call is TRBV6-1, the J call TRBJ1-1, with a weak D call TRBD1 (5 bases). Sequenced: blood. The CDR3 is CASSYTSGVANTEAFF. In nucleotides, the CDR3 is TGTGCCAGCAGTTATACGTCGGGGGTCGCAAACACTGAAGCTTTCTTT.